Sequencing of this T cell receptor beta chain was carried out in a study of T-cell reconstitution after alpha-beta-depleted transplantation in children. Unique molecular identifiers featured in how the TCRbeta library was prepared. From the PCR reads, TCRdb called clonotypes with MiXCR, one entry per CDR3 protein. The repertoire includes 450,000 to 600,000 distinct CDR3 sequences, around 17% of them detected once, and about 3.1% sits in the top ten. This clonotype was seen a few times. Sequences were derived from PBMCs from the stem cell graft donor, sampled from the stem cell graft. The clonotype was recovered from a human donor who donated a stem cell graft to a child with acute lymphoblastic leukemia.

CDR3 DNA sequence: TGTGCCAGCAGTGTAAGACAGGGAATGAACTATGGCTACACCTTC. This translates into CASSVRQGMNYGYTF. This sequence joins TRBV27 and TRBJ1-2, with 7 bases aligning to TRBD1. V lost 5 bases and J lost 2; bases outside the gene matches: 8. The CDR3 length is 15 residues. From germline, CDR1 is MNHEY and CDR2 SMNVEV (reference sequence).